A selection of T cell receptor beta chains follows, all from one sample in a study of tumor-infiltrating lymphocytes in primary liver carcinoma. TCRdb passed the multiplex PCR reads through MiXCR, listing each CDR3 protein once. The sample records more than 40,000 distinct CDR3 sequences, less than 85% being singletons. The sequenced material came from liver tumor tissue from sampling region 5. Receptors originate from a man between 35 and 55 years old with primary liver carcinoma and hepatitis B virus infection. Each CDR3 is given with its conserved first and last residue. D genes are given only for firm matches. Only part of the rows carry a size: once, few, many, or a class if the clone is expanded.

clone size | J gene | V gene | D gene | CDR3 protein | CDR3 DNA
many | TRBJ2-1 | TRBV6-5 | NA | CASRRGAGDSYNEQFF | TGTGCCAGCAGACGCGGCGCGGGTGATTCCTACAATGAGCAGTTCTTC
few | TRBJ2-3 | TRBV9 | NA | CASSGLEGTQYF | TGTGCCAGCAGCGGTCTGGAGGGTACGCAGTATTTT
NA | TRBJ2-3 | TRBV20-1 | NA | CSARTGGYADTQYF | TGCAGTGCCCGGACTGGAGGTTATGCAGATACGCAGTATTTT
few | TRBJ2-1 | TRBV7-3 | TRBD2 | CASSSGGGWDEQFF | TGTGCCAGCAGCAGCGGGGGGGGGTGGGATGAGCAGTTCTTC
NA | TRBJ2-1 | TRBV4-1 | NA | CASSLEAGVQGVDEQFF | TGCGCCAGCAGCCTAGAGGCGGGAGTACAGGGGGTGGATGAGCAGTTCTTC
NA | TRBJ2-2 | TRBV12-3/TRBV12-4 | NA | CASSSRHPHGELFF | TGTGCCAGCAGTTCCCGGCACCCTCACGGGGAGCTGTTTTTT
NA | TRBJ2-2 | TRBV5-8 | NA | CVSSSRRGSGELFF | TGTGTCAGCAGCTCGCGGAGGGGATCCGGGGAGCTATTTTTT
many | TRBJ2-7 | TRBV28 | NA | CASSYGGSVYEQYF | TGTGCCAGCAGTTACGGGGGATCTGTCTACGAGCAGTACTTC
many | TRBJ2-7 | TRBV6-6 | TRBD2 | CAISGGSSYEQYF | TGTGCCATCTCCGGGGGGAGCTCCTACGAGCAGTACTTC
NA | TRBJ1-2 | TRBV6-1 | NA | CAGSDGRYTF | TGTGCCGGCAGTGATGGTCGTTACACCTTC
NA | TRBJ2-7 | TRBV10-2 | NA | CASSESSGYAYEEYF | TGCGCCAGCAGTGAGTCTTCGGGTTATGCATACGAGGAGTACTTC
NA | TRBJ2-1 | TRBV11-3 | NA | CASRIRGSHNEQSF | TGTGCCAGCAGAATTAGGGGCTCTCACAATGAGCAGTCCTTC
NA | TRBJ1-2 | TRBV12-3/TRBV12-4 | NA | CTSSLDRSNYGYTF | TGTACCAGCAGTCTAGACAGATCTAACTATGGCTACACCTTC
NA | TRBJ2-7 | TRBV5-6 | NA | CASSLEPTHYCEQYF | TGTGCCAGCAGCTTGGAACCCACTCACTACTGCGAACAGTACTTC
once | TRBJ2-7 | TRBV29-1 | NA | CSVAYSGQGYEQYF | TGCAGCGTAGCCTACAGTGGGCAAGGCTACGAGCAGTACTTC
NA | TRBJ2-2 | TRBV6-1 | NA | CASTRHGRTGELFF | TGTGCCAGCACCCGACATGGTCGTACCGGGGAGCTGTTTTTT
NA | TRBJ2-1 | TRBV12-3/TRBV12-4 | TRBD2 | CGSSKLAGVNERFF | TGTGGCAGCAGTAAACTGGCGGGGGTCAATGAGCGGTTCTTC
NA | TRBJ2-3 | TRBV6-1 | NA | CATSERGSTDTRYF | TGTGCCACGAGTGAAAGGGGCAGCACAGATACGCGGTATTTT
many | TRBJ1-5 | TRBV30 | TRBD1 | CAWSTDRGGNQPQHF | TGTGCCTGGAGTACTGACAGGGGAGGCAATCAGCCCCAGCATTTT
NA | TRBJ2-6 | TRBV6-5 | TRBD1 | CASTFWTGMKAGANVLTF | TGTGCCAGCACTTTTTGGACAGGGATGAAAGCTGGGGCCAACGTCCTGACATTC
many | TRBJ2-4 | TRBV14 | TRBD1 | CASSQDLGGVQYF | TGTGCCAGCAGCCAAGATTTAGGGGGCGTTCAGTACTTC
NA | TRBJ2-5 | TRBV11-1 | NA | CASTLEARPQGTQCF | TGTGCCAGCACCTTAGAGGCGAGGCCCCAAGGGACCCAGTGCTTC
once | TRBJ2-1 | TRBV11-2 | TRBD2 | CAGIWTSGIDEQFF | TGTGCCGGCATCTGGACTAGCGGGATTGATGAGCAGTTCTTC
once | TRBJ1-4 | TRBV11-2 | NA | CVISADPRDGRSNEKLFF | TGTGTCATCAGCGCCGACCCCCGGGATGGGCGATCTAATGAAAAACTGTTTTTT
NA | TRBJ2-1 | TRBV6-5 | TRBD2 | CASNDVTSGRNEQIF | TGTGCCAGTAACGACGTGACTAGCGGGAGAAATGAGCAGATCTTC
NA | TRBJ1-2 | TRBV12-3/TRBV12-4 | NA | CACSSTGYGGGYTF | TGTGCCTGCAGTTCCACAGGGTATGGGGGTGGCTACACCTTC
NA | TRBJ2-1 | TRBV12-3/TRBV12-4 | TRBD2 | CARRGLVGPNEQFF | TGTGCCAGACGCGGACTAGTGGGTCCCAATGAGCAGTTCTTC
NA | TRBJ2-3 | TRBV5-1 | TRBD2 | CASNLASGSTDTLYF | TGCGCCAGCAACTTGGCTAGCGGGAGCACAGATACGCTGTATTTT
NA | TRBJ2-2 | TRBV4-2 | NA | CANNQDRQDTGELLF | TGTGCCAACAACCAAGACCGACAGGACACCGGGGAGCTGCTTTTT
many | TRBJ1-1 | TRBV10-3 | NA | CAISDLTLTASFMNTEAFF | TGTGCCATCAGTGATCTTACTCTTACAGCAAGCTTCATGAACACTGAAGCTTTCTTT
NA | TRBJ1-3 | TRBV7-8 | NA | CASSLLESGNTLYF | TGTGCCAGCAGCCTGCTGGAGTCTGGAAACACCCTATATTTT
NA | TRBJ2-7 | TRBV30 | NA | CAWSVGRSTYEHYF | TGTGCCTGGAGTGTTGGGAGGAGCACCTACGAGCACTACTTC
many | TRBJ2-1 | TRBV6-2/TRBV6-3 | NA | CATTQSNEQFF | TGTGCCACCACTCAAAGTAATGAGCAGTTCTTC
NA | TRBJ1-6 | TRBV12-3/TRBV12-4 | TRBD1 | CASSGTGQGVPLHF | TGTGCCAGCAGTGGGACGGGACAGGGGGTACCCCTCCACTTC
NA | TRBJ2-7 | TRBV6-1 | NA | CTSSGLFHDQYF | TGTACCAGCAGTGGTCTATTCCACGATCAGTACTTC
NA | TRBJ2-3 | TRBV5-4 | TRBD2 | CASTTVTGTSGTDTQYF | TGTGCCAGCACTACGGTAACTGGGACTAGCGGCACAGATACACAGTATTTT
NA | TRBJ2-3 | TRBV11-2 | TRBD1 | CTSSFRDSSDTQYF | TGTACCAGCAGCTTTCGGGACAGTTCAGATACGCAGTATTTT
NA | TRBJ1-3 | TRBV10-1 | NA | CANSESSLGAGNTIYF | TGCGCCAACAGTGAGAGCTCACTGGGAGCTGGAAACACCATATATTTT
NA | TRBJ2-3 | TRBV13 | NA | CTSGLGSWGPDTQYF | TGTACCAGCGGCTTAGGCAGCTGGGGGCCAGATACGCAGTATTTT
NA | TRBJ2-1 | TRBV11-3 | TRBD2 | CASSLSGTSGRIYEQFF | TGTGCCAGCAGCTTATCAGGGACTAGCGGGAGGATCTATGAGCAGTTCTTC
NA | TRBJ1-6 | TRBV16 | NA | CASNQWGPNNSPLHF | TGTGCCAGCAACCAATGGGGGCCTAATAATTCACCCCTCCACTTT
NA | TRBJ2-2 | TRBV11-2 | NA | CACSVVALTGTGELFF | TGTGCCTGCAGCGTAGTGGCGCTAACGGGAACCGGGGAGCTGTTTTTT
few | TRBJ2-5 | TRBV2 | NA | CASKIGVEQTQYF | TGTGCCAGCAAAATTGGAGTGGAACAGACCCAGTACTTC
NA | TRBJ2-3 | TRBV11-3 | NA | CTSSPSGGTDTLYF | TGTACCAGTAGCCCATCGGGGGGCACAGATACGCTGTATTTT
NA | TRBJ1-3 | TRBV11-2 | NA | CGSAQGAGDTIYF | TGTGGCTCAGCCCAGGGAGCTGGAGACACCATATATTTC
many | TRBJ2-2 | TRBV12-3/TRBV12-4 | TRBD1 | CASSPGTGATGELFF | TGTGCCAGCAGTCCCGGGACAGGGGCGACCGGGGAGCTGTTTTTT
NA | TRBJ2-1 | TRBV20-1 | NA | CNAREAKNWGNEQFF | TGCAATGCTAGAGAGGCAAAAAATTGGGGCAATGAGCAGTTCTTC
NA | TRBJ1-1 | TRBV12-3/TRBV12-4 | NA | CASSKADSLSPEAFF | TGCGCCAGCAGTAAAGCGGACAGTCTTAGCCCTGAAGCTTTCTTT
NA | TRBJ1-2 | TRBV4-1 | TRBD1 | CASSPSKGASYGYTF | TGCGCCAGCAGCCCGAGCAAGGGGGCGAGCTATGGTTACACCTTC
once | TRBJ1-5 | TRBV2 | NA | CASRDSYRNQPQHF | TGTGCCAGCAGGGACAGTTATAGAAATCAGCCCCAACACTTT
NA | TRBJ2-3 | TRBV5-1 | TRBD2 | CASSLGAGDWGDTQYF | TGCGCCAGCAGCTTGGGAGCGGGGGATTGGGGAGATACGCAGTATTTT
many | TRBJ2-1 | TRBV29-1 | NA | CSVGTEYNEQFF | TGCAGCGTTGGGACAGAGTACAATGAGCAGTTCTTC
NA | TRBJ2-2 | TRBV7-2 | NA | CASSLSTYTGELFF | TGTGCCAGCAGCCTTAGTACTTACACCGGGGAGCTGTTTTTT
NA | TRBJ2-6 | TRBV6-5 | TRBD1 | CASGLWTGAKAGADVLTF | TGTGCCAGCGGCCTTTGGACAGGGGCGAAAGCTGGGGCCGACGTCCTGACTTTC
NA | TRBJ2-5 | TRBV12-3/TRBV12-4 | NA | CASSFPATQVTQYF | TGTGCCAGTAGTTTCCCGGCTACTCAAGTGACCCAGTACTTC
NA | TRBJ1-4 | TRBV4-2 | NA | CASSQYKRANDEKLFF | TGTGCCAGCAGCCAATATAAGAGGGCGAATGATGAAAAACTGTTTTTC
once | TRBJ2-1 | TRBV29-1 | TRBD1 | CSGGQAAYSEQFF | TGCAGCGGAGGACAGGCCGCATACAGTGAGCAGTTCTTT
NA | TRBJ2-1 | TRBV12-3/TRBV12-4 | TRBD2 | CASSPQAGGSGDGQSF | TGTGCCAGCAGTCCCCAGGCGGGAGGGTCGGGGGATGGGCAGTCCTTC